The 27 T cell receptor beta chains below come from one sample, sequenced in a study of beta chain features in type 1 diabetes. Sequenced material consisted of expressed TCRB transcripts (all of the isolated RNA was reverse transcribed). Libraries were prepared by immunoSEQ multiplex PCR; TCRdb keeps only in-frame clonotypes and omits some of them. The sample has about 900,000 clones; 15% to 20% are singletons. What was sequenced was naive CD4+ T cells from blood. The receptor set was obtained from a woman younger than 30 in good health.

This clone was observed a handful of times. Relative to the germline gene, one junction end is altered; a read error may explain this. This chain joins TRBV7-7 and TRBJ2-1; the D call may be TRBD1 or TRBD2 (5 bases each). Per the germline V gene, CDR1 is SSHAT and CDR2 is FNYEAQ (reference sequence). The CDR3 consists of 13 residues. The CDR3 protein is CASSKIGAEEQFF. CDR3 sequence (DNA): TGTGCTAGCAGCAAAATCGGGGCGGAAGAGCAGTTCTTC.

The gene calls are TRBV5-1 and TRBJ2-1, with D possibly TRBD1 on 6 matching bases. In germline, CDR1 is SGHRS, CDR2 YFSETQ. The CDR3 has 13 amino acids. The V end lost 7 bases, the J end lost 5 bases, and 13 bases lay between the germline ends. CDR3 protein: CASEKTGNNEQFF. DNA of the CDR3: TGCGCCAGCGAAAAGACAGGAAACAATGAGCAGTTCTTC.

CDR3 nucleotides: TGTGCCATCGCGAGGGGCGGGAGTAACTACGAGCAGTACTTC. Its translation is CAIARGGSNYEQYF. The genes are TRBV10-3 and TRBJ2-7, with 7 bases matching TRBD2. Looked up from germline, CDR1 is ENHRY and CDR2 is SYGVKD. CDR3 size: 14 residues. J was trimmed by 3 bases and V by 8 bases; bases with no gene match: 10.

This clone turned up a few times. The chain recombines TRBV5-1 with TRBJ2-7, with 11 bases fitting TRBD2. With V trimmed by 0 bases and J by 5 bases, 1 base remained unmatched. Germline V gene sequence: CDR1 SGHRS, CDR2 YFSETQ. CDR3 length: 14 amino acids. The CDR3 region is CASSLVLAGDEQYF. DNA for the CDR3: TGCGCCAGCAGCTTGGTACTAGCGGGAGACGAGCAGTACTTC.

The V and J genes are TRBV7-2 and TRBJ2-7; possibly TRBD1 or TRBD2 for D (6 bases each). The CDR3 covers 14 residues. V was clipped by 5 bases and J by 3 bases, with 14 bases between them. The germline gives CDR1 SGHTA, CDR2 FQGNSA. The CDR3 region is CASSPGATIYEQYF. CDR3 in DNA: TGTGCCAGCAGCCCGGGGGCGACGATCTACGAGCAGTACTTC.

The genes are TRBV6-6 and TRBJ2-1, with D perhaps matching TRBD1 or TRBD2 (5 bases each). The CDR3 runs 15 residues. Germline lookup yields CDR1 MNHNY and CDR2 SVGAGI (reference sequence). V lost 2 bases and J lost 5, with 13 bases in between. DNA of the CDR3: TGTGCCAGCAGTTACCCGGGACGGGGAAACAATGAGCAGTTCTTC. Translation: CASSYPGRGNNEQFF.

The chain is built from TRBV28 and TRBJ2-3; D uncertain. The V gene's germline CDR1 is MDHEN and CDR2 SYDVKM. CDR3 length: 16 amino acids. With 5 bases removed from V and 1 base from J, the gap between germline ends came to 16 bases. CDR3 nucleotides: TGTGCCAGCAGTCTTTTGGGGATAAGTGGCACAGATACGCAGTATTTT. Translated: CASSLLGISGTDTQYF. Using reference TRBV28 and TRBJ2-3 for the parts outside the CDR3, the full variable domain is DVKVTQSSRYLVKRTGEKVFLECVQDMDHENMFWYRQDPGLGLRLIYFSYDVKMKEKGDIPEGYSVSREKKERFSLILESASTNQTSMYLCASSLLGISGTDTQYFGPGTRLTVL.

The genes are TRBV7-8 and TRBJ2-7, with TRBD2 matching over 8 bases. The germline V gene encodes CDR1 SGHVS and CDR2 FQNEAQ. With 3 bases clipped from V and 6 bases from J, the junction kept 10 bases outside the gene matches. The CDR3 runs to 15 residues. The CDR3 protein is CASSLWTSRLSEQYF. As DNA, the CDR3 is TGTGCCAGCAGCTTGTGGACTAGCAGACTCTCCGAGCAGTACTTC.

This clone was counted only a few times. The chain links TRBV6-1 to TRBJ2-1; 11 bases map to TRBD2. Germline CDR1 MNHNS, CDR2 SASEGT. The CDR3 is 18 residues long. J lost 4 bases, V lost 2 bases, and 10 bases had no gene match. CDR3 nucleotides: TGTGCCAGCAGTGAAAAGCTCTCACTAGCGGGAGTGTACAATGAGCAGTTCTTC. Translating gives CASSEKLSLAGVYNEQFF.

V and J are TRBV2 and TRBJ1-1; TRBD1 matches at 7 bases. V dropped 7 bases and J dropped 10; count of bases not matched to a gene: 9. The V gene's germline CDR1 is SNHLY and CDR2 FYNNEI. The CDR3 sequence is 12 residues long. CDR3 nucleotide sequence: TGTGCCAGCACCCGACAGGGTTTGACAGCTTTCTTT. Translated, it gives CASTRQGLTAFF.

This clone was seen a few times. This chain connects TRBV5-1 to TRBJ1-4; 8 bases are shared with TRBD1. CDR3 length: 15 amino acids. Germline loops: CDR1 SGHRS, CDR2 YFSETQ. With 0 bases clipped from V and 7 bases from J, the junction kept 5 bases outside the gene matches. In nucleotides, the CDR3 is TGCGCCAGCAGCTTGGCAGGGACAGGCCGTGAAAAACTGTTTTTT. Amino acid sequence: CASSLAGTGREKLFF.

A few counts support this clone. Other DNA sequences within the sample encode an identical CDR3. The chain couples TRBV20-1 to TRBJ2-3; D gene unclear. Trimming left V 3 bases short and J 4 bases short, with 5 bases between. CDR3 length: 11 residues. From germline, CDR1 is DFQATT and CDR2 SNEGSKA (reference sequence). CDR3 DNA: TGCAGTGCTAGGAGAGCAGATACGCAGTATTTT. Protein product: CSARRADTQYF.

This clone has a handful of counts. The chain recombines TRBV7-9 with TRBJ2-1; D not resolved. Germline V gene data show CDR1 as SEHNR and CDR2 as FQNEAQ (reference sequence). The CDR3 has 14 residues. Trimming removed 6 bases from V and 0 bases from J, with 9 bases in between. The CDR3 region is CASRPGISYNEQFF. In nucleotides, the CDR3 is TGTGCCAGCAGACCAGGAATCTCCTACAATGAGCAGTTCTTC.

The chain links TRBV14 to TRBJ2-1; D might be TRBD2 (6 bases). This CDR3 has 15 residues. Germline V gene data show CDR1 as SGHDN and CDR2 as FVKESK. V was pared by 2 bases and J by 1 base, with 9 bases between. This CDR3 reads CASSQRTMSYNEQFF. The CDR3 region has the DNA TGTGCCAGCAGCCAACGGACTATGTCCTACAATGAGCAGTTCTTC.

The rearrangement joins TRBV28 to TRBJ2-5, with D possibly TRBD1 on 6 matching bases. This CDR3 has 16 residues. Germline CDR1 reads MDHEN; CDR2 reads SYDVKM. The ends were cut back, 4 bases at V and 8 bases at J, with 23 bases in the middle. CDR3 nucleotide sequence: TGTGCCAGCAGTTCCCACCCAGGGGCGCCGCAAGGTACCCAGTACTTC. Encoded protein: CASSSHPGAPQGTQYF.

As concerns this clone: At one of its ends the junction is not consistent with the germline gene, which may arise from a read error. The rearrangement links TRBV11-2 to TRBJ2-7, with a tentative D call TRBD2 (5 bases). This CDR3 is built from 12 residues. Germline V gives CDR1 SGHAT, CDR2 FQNNGV. The CDR3 spells CASSAQRAGIDF. The DNA of the CDR3 is TGTGCCAGCAGCGCACAGAGGGCTGGGATCGACTTC.

This clone came up a few times. The chain links TRBV5-1 to TRBJ2-2; 7 positions agree with TRBD1. The CDR3 length is 17 residues. V was pared by 4 bases and J by 6 bases, with 15 bases of the junction left unmatched. Germline CDR1 is SGHRS and CDR2 is YFSETQ. For the CDR3, the DNA is TGCGCCAGCAGCCACGCCCGACCATCCCAGGGGGCCGGGGAGCTGTTTTTT. Its translation is CASSHARPSQGAGELFF.

This sequence joins TRBV6-6 and TRBJ2-7; D unclear. The germline V and J ends were trimmed by 6 bases and 2 bases, with 8 bases remaining between them. Germline assignment: CDR1 MNHNY and CDR2 SVGAGI (reference sequence). The length of the CDR3 is 12 residues. The CDR3 coding sequence is TGTGCCAGCAGCACCGGGCCCTACGAGCAGTACTTC. Encoded protein: CASSTGPYEQYF.

In this sample, this clone turned up a few times. The CDR3 DNA sequence: TGTGCCATTGCGGGGATCTACGAGCAGTACTTC. Translation: CAIAGIYEQYF. The V and J genes are TRBV10-3 and TRBJ2-7, with a possible D match to TRBD2 (6 bases). The CDR3 is 11 amino acids. V was pared by 9 bases and J by 3 bases, with 9 bases between. Germline assignment: CDR1 ENHRY and CDR2 SYGVKD.

The genes are TRBV9 and TRBJ1-5; D is perhaps TRBD1 (5 bases). V lost 1 base to trimming and J lost 4 bases, with 12 bases between them. The CDR3 covers 15 residues. Germline values: CDR1 SGDLS, CDR2 YYNGEE. For the CDR3, the DNA is TGTGCCAGCAGCGTAACTGACAGAGAGAATCAGCCCCAGCATTTT. Its protein product is CASSVTDRENQPQHF.

This clone has only one observation. The chain carries TRBV5-4 and TRBJ2-7; maybe TRBD1 (6 bases). V lost 5 bases and J 10 bases, leaving 22 bases between the germline ends. Germline assignment: CDR1 SGHNT and CDR2 YYREEE (reference sequence). There are 14 residues in the CDR3. CDR3 sequence (DNA): TGTGCCAGCAGTTACGGACAGTCCGAATTGGGCCAGTACTTC. Encoded protein: CASSYGQSELGQYF.

This clone came up a few times. This chain joins TRBV7-9 and TRBJ1-2, with TRBD1 matching 9 bases. This CDR3 has 16 amino acids. Per germline, CDR1 SEHNR and CDR2 FQNEAQ (reference sequence). Losses at the gene ends were 2 bases for V and 1 base for J; bases not matched to a gene: 5. Here the CDR3 reads CASSLLGTGLNYGYTF. The CDR3, as DNA: TGTGCCAGCAGCTTACTTGGGACAGGGCTTAACTATGGCTACACCTTC. Complete variable domain (other parts from reference TRBV7-9 and TRBJ1-2): DTGVSQNPRHKITKRGQNVTFRCDPISEHNRLYWYRQTLGQGPEFLTYFQNEAQLEKSRLLSDRFSAERPKGSFSTLEIQRTEQGDSAMYLCASSLLGTGLNYGYTFGSGTRLTVV.

The J gene is TRBJ2-7, the V gene TRBV4-1; 8 nucleotides agree with TRBD2. The junction had 10 bases not matched to a gene; V was cut back by 3 bases and J by 6 bases. Germline V gives CDR1 MGHRA, CDR2 YSYEKL. CDR3 length: 15 residues. CDR3 DNA sequence: TGCGCCAGCAGCCAGATCTCAGGAGGACTAGCCGAGCAGTACTTC. Translation: CASSQISGGLAEQYF.

The chain employs TRBV7-3 and TRBJ2-3; D remains unclear. Germline CDR1 is SGHTA and CDR2 is FQGTGA. The CDR3 spans 13 residues. V was cut by 2 bases and J by 2 bases, with 5 bases left in between. This CDR3 reads CASSLRDTDTQYF. The CDR3 region has the DNA TGTGCCAGCAGCTTACGAGACACAGATACGCAGTATTTT.

The chain joins TRBV9 to TRBJ2-5; D remains unclear. Between the trimmed V and J ends, which lost 0 bases and 0 bases, there was a span of 15 bases. CDR1 SGDLS and CDR2 YYNGEE come from the germline V gene. CDR3 length equals 17 residues. Written as DNA, the CDR3 is TGTGCCAGCAGCGTAGGCCGGACGTACCCGTACCAAGAGACCCAGTACTTC. Residues: CASSVGRTYPYQETQYF.

The V gene is TRBV19, the J gene TRBJ1-5, with TRBD1 identical over 12 bases. There are 16 residues in the CDR3. V shed 5 bases, J shed 6 bases, and the junction held 8 bases outside the gene matches. The germline CDR1 and CDR2 sequences are LNHDA and SQIVND (reference sequence). CDR3 DNA: TGTGCCAGTAGTGACCAGGGACAGGGGGCAGGTCAGCCCCAGCATTTT. Translating it yields CASSDQGQGAGQPQHF.

The V call is TRBV27, the J call TRBJ2-1; a weak D match, TRBD2 (5 bases). The CDR3 is 15 amino acids. The V and J ends lost 2 bases and 4 bases respectively, with 12 bases between them. Germline V CDR1 and CDR2: MNHEY, SMNVEV (reference sequence). The chain's CDR3 is CASSLLLAPYNEQFF. In DNA form, the CDR3 reads TGTGCCAGCAGTTTACTCCTAGCCCCGTACAATGAGCAGTTCTTC.